This TCR beta chain came from a study of T cell responses to AZD1222 COVID-19 vaccine. Study-level information: Analysis merged second doses at about 4 or about 12 weeks.

Remarks on this clone: The target antigen is unknown.

Findings and caveats of the study: Donors were largely white British and mainly female; clonal diversity was possibly underestimated. Spike-wide vaccine-associated CD4 TCRs dominated at 160-218 and 743-854.

Sequenced by immunoSEQ multiplex PCR; TCRdb stores in-frame clones only, minus some. This table holds some 200,000 clones, approximately 93% found once. The clonotype was recovered from an adult in good health. Sequenced material: peripheral blood, taken on day 0 of AZD1222 vaccination.

For the CDR3, the DNA is TGCGCCAGCAGCTTGAGGGGCGACTCCTACGAGCAGTACTTC. Translating gives CASSLRGDSYEQYF. The V call is TRBV5-1, the J call TRBJ2-7; a possible D gene is TRBD1 (5 bases). Germline V gene lookup returns CDR1 SGHRS and CDR2 YFSETQ. The CDR3 consists of 14 residues. Trimming removed 1 base from V and 0 bases from J, with 8 bases in between.